The table lists the clone carrying this TCR beta chain with a few counts. Its target is unknown. V trimming: 0 bases; J trimming: 5 bases; junction bases outside the gene matches: 4. This CDR3 spans 15 amino acids. Germline CDR1 and CDR2: SGHDT and YYEEEE. This entry is derived from a study of beta chain features in type 1 diabetes. Notes on the study in general: Compared to healthy donors, patients appeared to have naive, central memory and Treg TCRB repertoires that were more alike. Moderately but significantly shorter TCRB CDR3s were found in Type 1 diabetes patients in all four CD4+ subsets.

Based on CD45RO/CCR7/CD25/CD127/CD95/CD27, CD4+ regulatory, stem cell-like memory, naive and central memory cells were sorted. Purities over 98% were achieved in all sorted populations. Every bit of the isolated RNA underwent reverse transcription, so sequencing read expressed TCRB transcripts. Sequencing was performed with immunoSEQ multiplex PCR; in TCRdb, only in-frame clones are kept and a portion is missing. The table lists 130,000 or so clones, around 15% of them singletons. This clonotype was sampled from a man between 18 and 29 years old with type 1 diabetes. This chain connects TRBV5-6 to TRBJ2-1, with TRBD1 matching over 8 bases. Sequencing input: central memory CD4+ T cells from blood. The CDR3 is CASSLDQGAHNEQFF. The CDR3 region has the DNA TGTGCCAGCAGCTTGGACCAGGGGGCTCACAATGAGCAGTTCTTC.